These 15 T cell receptor beta chains came from one sample sequenced in a study of blood T cell repertoires in COVID-19. Clones were sequenced by immunoSEQ multiplex PCR, and TCRdb holds only the in-frame ones, with some missing. Among fewer than 200,000 clones listed, around 80% were seen once. Sequencing was performed on peripheral blood. Every receptor here comes from a man aged 60-69 years with acute or convalescent COVID-19.

This clone was counted between two and nine times. This rearrangement joins TRBV5-1 to TRBJ1-6, with D possibly matching TRBD1 (5 bases). V was shortened by 1 base and J by 9 bases, with 11 bases between the two germline ends. Germline assignment: CDR1 SGHRS and CDR2 YFSETQ. The CDR3 is 14 residues long. CDR3 amino acids: CASSLIGRGSPLHF. CDR3 nucleotide sequence: TGCGCCAGCAGCTTGATTGGAAGGGGTTCACCCCTCCACTTT.

The chain links TRBV5-6 to TRBJ2-3; TRBD2 matches 10 bases. V shed 0 bases and J 9 bases; nucleotides not matched to a gene: 4. Germline assignment: CDR1 SGHDT and CDR2 YYEEEE. The CDR3 has 14 amino acids. The CDR3 region has the DNA TGTGCCAGCAGCTTGGTTGCACTAGCGGGGACGCAGTATTTT. Encoded protein: CASSLVALAGTQYF.

The chain links TRBV9 to TRBJ2-1; 12 nucleotides match TRBD2. Trimming at V came to 2 bases and at J to 10 bases, leaving 7 bases not matched to a gene. The CDR3 runs to 15 residues. Germline V CDR1 and CDR2: SGDLS, YYNGEE. CDR3 protein: CASSVPTSGGTEQFF. CDR3 DNA sequence: TGTGCCAGCAGCGTCCCGACTAGCGGGGGAACGGAGCAGTTCTTC.

In regard to this clone: The sample has other DNA sequences that encode this CDR3 too. V gene TRBV12-3 or TRBV12-4 combines with J gene TRBJ2-7; D remains unclear. The V and J ends lost 6 bases and 4 bases respectively, with 7 bases between them. The CDR3 runs 11 residues. CDR3 residues: CASSQAYEQYF. In nucleotides, the CDR3 is TGTGCCAGCAGCCAAGCTTACGAGCAGTACTTC.

With respect to this clone: An end of the junction differs from the germline gene, which may be a read error. This rearrangement joins TRBV18 to TRBJ2-3; tentatively, D is TRBD1 (6 bases). Looked up from germline, CDR1 is KGHSH and CDR2 is LQKENI. The CDR3 has 16 amino acids. The CDR3 loop is CASSPSETGSPPLLFF. CDR3 bases: TGTGCCAGCTCACCAAGTGAGACAGGTTCCCCACCGTTGCTTTTTTTT. The whole variable domain, remainder taken from reference TRBV18 and TRBJ2-3, is NAGVMQNPRHLVRRRGQEARLRCSPMKGHSHVYWYRQLPEEGLKFMVYLQKENIIDESGMPKERFSAEFPKEGPSILRIQQVVRGDSAAYFCASSPSETGSPPLLFFGPGTRLTVL.

V usage is TRBV7-2 and J usage is TRBJ1-2, with 7 bases identical to TRBD1. The germline gives CDR1 SGHTA, CDR2 FQGNSA. The CDR3 sequence is 14 residues long. Germline trimming cut 5 bases from V and 5 bases from J; bases unmatched to any gene: 8. The CDR3 region is CASSRGQPLYGYTF. The DNA of the CDR3 is TGTGCCAGCAGCCGGGGACAGCCCCTATATGGCTACACCTTC.

The chain links TRBV5-1 to TRBJ2-5, with D maybe TRBD1 (6 bases). The CDR3 covers 11 residues. Germline V gives CDR1 SGHRS, CDR2 YFSETQ. Trimming took off 7 bases at V and 3 bases at J, with 7 bases between the two ends. CDR3 in DNA: TGCGCCAGCCGGACAGAAGAGACCCAGTACTTC. It is translated as CASRTEETQYF.

The V gene is TRBV9, the J gene TRBJ2-3, with D uncertain. From germline, CDR1 is SGDLS and CDR2 YYNGEE. This CDR3 has 14 residues. Trimming cost V 0 bases and J 0 bases, with 5 bases left between them. The CDR3 reads CASSVDGSTDTQYF. CDR3 sequence (DNA): TGTGCCAGCAGCGTAGACGGGAGCACAGATACGCAGTATTTT.

The rearrangement joins TRBV19 to TRBJ2-5, with D perhaps matching TRBD2 (5 bases). CDR3 length: 14 amino acids. Trimming pared 10 bases from V and 9 bases from J, leaving 24 bases between. The germline V gene has CDR1 LNHDA and CDR2 SQIVND (reference sequence). CDR3 sequence reads: CATQPGITGGAQYF. The CDR3 nucleotides read TGTGCCACCCAACCCGGGATAACTGGTGGGGCCCAGTACTTC. Together with reference TRBV19 and TRBJ2-5, the CDR3 gives the full variable domain: DGGITQSPKYLFRKEGQNVTLSCEQNLNHDAMYWYRQDPGQGLRLIYYSQIVNDFQKGDIAEGYSVSREKKESFPLTVTSAQKNPTAFYLCATQPGITGGAQYFGPGTRLLVL.

As DNA, the CDR3 is TGCAGCCCAGTCTCTGGAAACACCATATATTTT. It translates to CSPVSGNTIYF. The chain has TRBV20-1 and TRBJ1-3; D ambiguous. The CDR3 is 11 amino acids. CDR1 is DFQATT and CDR2 is SNEGSKA in the germline V gene (reference sequence).

J is TRBJ1-3 and V is TRBV5-4; D unresolved. CDR1 and CDR2 from the germline V gene are SGHNT and YYREEE (reference sequence). The CDR3 has 15 residues. The V and J ends lost 4 bases and 3 bases respectively, with 14 bases between them. CDR3 in amino acids: CASSPPGKDGNTIYF. The CDR3 DNA reads TGTGCCAGCAGCCCTCCGGGGAAAGATGGAAACACCATATATTTT.

V and J are TRBV20-1 and TRBJ2-2, with TRBD2 matching 7 bases. The CDR3 loop spans 15 amino acids. Per germline, CDR1 DFQATT and CDR2 SNEGSKA (reference sequence). With 3 bases clipped from V and 6 bases from J, the junction kept 10 bases outside the gene matches. The CDR3 is CSASSSGGGAGELFF. CDR3 DNA sequence: TGCAGTGCTAGTAGCTCGGGGGGAGGGGCCGGGGAGCTGTTTTTT.

This clone was seen just once. The V call is TRBV7-2, the J call TRBJ2-5; 7 bases map to TRBD2. Germline assignment: CDR1 SGHTA and CDR2 FQGNSA. This CDR3 comprises 16 residues. The V gene end was trimmed by 1 base and the J gene end by 1 base; junction bases not matched to a gene: 6. The chain's CDR3 is CASSLGLASGQETQYF. DNA of the CDR3: TGTGCCAGCAGCTTAGGATTGGCTAGCGGCCAAGAGACCCAGTACTTC.

This rearrangement joins TRBV6-5 to TRBJ1-1; D perhaps matches TRBD1 (5 bases). V lost 3 bases and J 7 bases, leaving 18 bases between the germline ends. Germline V lookup: CDR1 MNHEY, CDR2 SVGAGI. The CDR3 loop spans 15 amino acids. The CDR3 bases are TGTGCCAGCAGTTATACACAGGCGGCGACCTTTGAAGCTTTCTTT. Translating it yields CASSYTQAATFEAFF.

The chain combines TRBV30 with TRBJ1-2, with TRBD1 identical over 8 bases. The ends lost 2 bases at V and 5 bases at J; junction bases unmatched: 4. CDR1 is GTSNPN, CDR2 SVGIG, per germline (reference sequence). The CDR3 sequence is 13 residues long. This chain's CDR3 is CAWSFGTGYGYTF. In DNA form, the CDR3 reads TGTGCCTGGAGTTTCGGGACAGGATATGGCTACACCTTC.